The source of this T cell receptor beta chain is a study of OX40 agonist ivuxolimab in advanced cancers. Overall study results and limits: Not determined was the antigen specificity of the expanded peripheral T cells.

Germline V gene sequence: CDR1 SGDLS, CDR2 YYNGEE. This CDR3 contains 12 residues. V was trimmed by 4 bases and J by 7 bases, leaving 11 bases between them. Some clones are missing from TCRdb's copy, which holds only in-frame ones; the method was immunoSEQ multiplex PCR. Of under 200,000 clones in the sample, roughly 94% were seen once. The table lists this clone with a count of one. Antigen specificity is unknown. The chain uses TRBV9 and TRBJ1-2; D is ambiguous. The TCR comes from an adult with an advanced solid tumor such as melanoma, head and neck, liver or kidney cancer. The sample here was CD4+ or CD8+ T cells sorted from blood, taken in a trial of the OX40 agonist ivuxolimab. The CDR3 DNA reads as TGTGCCAGCAGCCCCCAGGTGGGTGGCTACACCTTC. This sequence encodes CASSPQVGGYTF.